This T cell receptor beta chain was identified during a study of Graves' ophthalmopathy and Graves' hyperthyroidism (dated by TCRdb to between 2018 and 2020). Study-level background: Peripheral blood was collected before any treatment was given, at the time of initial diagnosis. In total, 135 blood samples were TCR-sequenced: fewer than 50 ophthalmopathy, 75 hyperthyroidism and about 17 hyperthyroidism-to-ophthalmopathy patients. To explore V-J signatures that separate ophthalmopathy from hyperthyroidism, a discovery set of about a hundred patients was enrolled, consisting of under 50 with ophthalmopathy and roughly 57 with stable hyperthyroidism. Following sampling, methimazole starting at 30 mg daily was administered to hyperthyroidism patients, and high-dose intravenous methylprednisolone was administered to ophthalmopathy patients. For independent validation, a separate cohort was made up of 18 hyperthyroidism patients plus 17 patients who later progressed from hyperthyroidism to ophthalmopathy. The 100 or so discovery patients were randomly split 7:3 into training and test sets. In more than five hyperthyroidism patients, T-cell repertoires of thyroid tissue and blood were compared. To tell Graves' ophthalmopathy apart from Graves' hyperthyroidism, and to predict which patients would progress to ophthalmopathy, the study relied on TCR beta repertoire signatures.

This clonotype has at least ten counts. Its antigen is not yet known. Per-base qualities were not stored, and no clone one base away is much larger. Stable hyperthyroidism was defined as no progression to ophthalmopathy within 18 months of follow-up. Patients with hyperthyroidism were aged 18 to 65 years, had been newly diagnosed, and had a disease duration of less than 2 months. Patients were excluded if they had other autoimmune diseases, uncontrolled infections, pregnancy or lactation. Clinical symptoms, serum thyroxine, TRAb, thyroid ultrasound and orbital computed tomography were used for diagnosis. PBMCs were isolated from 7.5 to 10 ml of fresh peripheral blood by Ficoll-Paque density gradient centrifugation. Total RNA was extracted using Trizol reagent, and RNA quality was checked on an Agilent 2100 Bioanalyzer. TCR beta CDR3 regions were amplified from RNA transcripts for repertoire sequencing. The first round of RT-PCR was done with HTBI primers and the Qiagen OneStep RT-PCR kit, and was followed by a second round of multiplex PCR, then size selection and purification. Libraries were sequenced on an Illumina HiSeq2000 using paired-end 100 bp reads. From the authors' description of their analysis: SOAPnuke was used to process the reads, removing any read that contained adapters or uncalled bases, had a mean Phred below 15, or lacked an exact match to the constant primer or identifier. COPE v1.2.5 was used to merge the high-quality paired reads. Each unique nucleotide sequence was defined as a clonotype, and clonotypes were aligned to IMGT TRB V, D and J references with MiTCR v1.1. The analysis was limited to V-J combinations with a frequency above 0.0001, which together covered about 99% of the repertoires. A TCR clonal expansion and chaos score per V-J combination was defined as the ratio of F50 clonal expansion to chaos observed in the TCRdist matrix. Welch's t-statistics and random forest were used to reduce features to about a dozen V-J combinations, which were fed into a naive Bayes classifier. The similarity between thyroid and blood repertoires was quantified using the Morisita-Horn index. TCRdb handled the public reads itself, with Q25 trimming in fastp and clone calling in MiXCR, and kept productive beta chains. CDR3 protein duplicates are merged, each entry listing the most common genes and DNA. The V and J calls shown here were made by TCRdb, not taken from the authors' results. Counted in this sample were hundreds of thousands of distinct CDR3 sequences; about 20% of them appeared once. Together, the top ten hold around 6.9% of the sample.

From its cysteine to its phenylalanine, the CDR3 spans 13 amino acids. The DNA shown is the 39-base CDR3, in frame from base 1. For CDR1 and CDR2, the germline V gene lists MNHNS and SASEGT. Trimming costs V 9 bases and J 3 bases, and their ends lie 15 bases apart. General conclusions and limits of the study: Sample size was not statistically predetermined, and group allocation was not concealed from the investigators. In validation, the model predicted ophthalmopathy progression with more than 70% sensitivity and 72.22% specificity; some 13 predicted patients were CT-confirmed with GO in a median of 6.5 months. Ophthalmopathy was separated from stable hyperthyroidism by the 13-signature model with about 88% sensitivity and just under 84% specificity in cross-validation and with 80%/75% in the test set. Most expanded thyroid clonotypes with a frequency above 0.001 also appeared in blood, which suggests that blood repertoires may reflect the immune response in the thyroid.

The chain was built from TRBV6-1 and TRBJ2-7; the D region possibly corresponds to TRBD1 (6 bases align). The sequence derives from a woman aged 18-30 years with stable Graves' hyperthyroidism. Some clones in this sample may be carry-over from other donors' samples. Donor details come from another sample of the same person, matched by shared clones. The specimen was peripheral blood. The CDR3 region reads CASWQGFGYEQYF. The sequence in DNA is TGTGCCAGTTGGCAGGGGTTCGGCTACGAGCAGTACTTC.